The 9 T cell receptor beta chains in this list originate from one sample, sequenced in a study of shared clonotypes between healthy human individuals. Profiled with immunoSEQ multiplex PCR; TCRdb holds only in-frame clones, not every one. The sample consists of approximately 2.5 million clones, around 94% of them appearing once. Input material: naive CD4+ T cells sorted from blood. Subset of the sample: CD45RA+ positively selected. The receptors stem from a man aged 18 to 30 in good health.

The chain links TRBV10-3 to TRBJ2-7; no firm D call. V lost 6 bases and J 6 bases, leaving 12 bases between the germline ends. The CDR3 consists of 12 residues. CDR1 is ENHRY, CDR2 SYGVKD, per germline. This CDR3 reads CAIRDPLIEQYF. The CDR3 coding sequence is TGTGCCATCAGAGACCCTTTGATCGAGCAGTACTTC.

This rearrangement joins TRBV9 to TRBJ2-1; 12 bases line up with TRBD2. CDR1 and CDR2 from the germline V gene are SGDLS and YYNGEE. CDR3 length: 16 amino acids. Trimming took 0 bases from V and 6 from J; bases not matched to a gene: 4. The CDR3 protein is CASSVDLLAGGNEQFF. CDR3 sequence (DNA): TGTGCCAGCAGCGTAGATCTACTAGCGGGGGGCAATGAGCAGTTCTTC.

This chain connects TRBV28 to TRBJ1-2; 7 bases fit TRBD1. The CDR3 sequence is 14 residues long. The V gene end was trimmed by 7 bases and the J gene end by 4 bases; junction bases not matched to a gene: 9. Germline-derived CDR1 and CDR2 are MDHEN and SYDVKM. The CDR3 spells CASTSATGIYGYTF. The DNA for the CDR3 is TGTGCCAGCACCAGCGCGACAGGGATCTATGGCTACACCTTC.

The V gene is TRBV12-5, the J gene TRBJ2-7, with TRBD1 matching over 7 bases. Trimming took 6 bases from V and 5 from J; bases not matched to a gene: 13. CDR3 length: 15 residues. Germline V gene data show CDR1 as LGHNT and CDR2 as FRNRAP. The CDR3 loop reads CASGPLDRVRNEQYF. In DNA, the CDR3 is TGTGCTAGTGGACCACTAGACAGGGTTCGTAACGAGCAGTACTTC.

The rearrangement joins TRBV18 to TRBJ2-5; D assignment may be TRBD1 or TRBD2 (5 bases each). The CDR3 covers 13 residues. Trimming took 2 bases from V and 5 from J, leaving 9 bases between them. The germline V gene encodes CDR1 KGHSH and CDR2 LQKENI. For the CDR3, the DNA is TGTGCCAGCTCACCATGGGACCTTGAGACCCAGTACTTC. Translated, it gives CASSPWDLETQYF.

Here the CDR3 reads CASSPGAGIYEQYF. The DNA for the CDR3 is TGTGCCAGCTCACCAGGGGCAGGAATCTACGAGCAGTACTTC. The J gene is TRBJ2-7, the V gene TRBV18; D perhaps matches TRBD1 (5 bases). The germline V and J ends were trimmed by 2 bases and 3 bases, with 11 bases remaining between them. Germline CDR1 reads KGHSH; CDR2 reads LQKENI. CDR3 size: 14 residues.

V gene TRBV6-6 combines with J gene TRBJ1-6, with no clear D. V was pared by 6 bases and J by 9 bases, with 9 bases between. The CDR3 extends over 12 amino acids. The germline V gene has CDR1 MNHNY and CDR2 SVGAGI (reference sequence). The CDR3 reads CASRAKTSPLHF. The CDR3 DNA reads TGTGCCAGCAGAGCAAAGACTTCACCCCTCCACTTT.

The chain carries TRBV29-1 and TRBJ1-3; no clear D. Germline loops: CDR1 SQVTM, CDR2 ANQGSEA. V was pared by 6 bases and J by 4 bases, with 7 bases between. The CDR3 has 11 residues. CDR3 protein: CSVRFGNTIYF. The CDR3 DNA reads as TGCAGCGTGCGTTTCGGAAACACCATATATTTT.

The chain couples TRBV7-2 to TRBJ2-7, with TRBD2 identical over 7 bases. Germline V gene data show CDR1 as SGHTA and CDR2 as FQGNSA. The CDR3 totals 18 residues. The J segment lost 0 bases and the V segment lost 1 base, leaving 12 bases of the junction unmatched. DNA for the CDR3: TGTGCCAGCAGCTTAGTCTTGACCGGACTAGGGGCCTCCTACGAGCAGTACTTC. Translated, it gives CASSLVLTGLGASYEQYF.